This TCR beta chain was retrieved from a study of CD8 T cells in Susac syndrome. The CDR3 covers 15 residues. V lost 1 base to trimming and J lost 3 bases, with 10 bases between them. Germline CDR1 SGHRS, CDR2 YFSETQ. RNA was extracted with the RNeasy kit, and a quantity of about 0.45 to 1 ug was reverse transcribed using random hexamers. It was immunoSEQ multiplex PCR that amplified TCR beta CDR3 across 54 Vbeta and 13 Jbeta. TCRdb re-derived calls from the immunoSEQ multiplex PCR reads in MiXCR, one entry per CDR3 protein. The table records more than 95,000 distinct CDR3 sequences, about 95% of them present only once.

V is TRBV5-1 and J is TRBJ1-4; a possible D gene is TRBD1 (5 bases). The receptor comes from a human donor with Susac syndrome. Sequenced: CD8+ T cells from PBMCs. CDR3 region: CASSLSGTANEKLFF. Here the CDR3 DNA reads TGCGCCAGCAGCTTGTCCGGGACCGCTAATGAAAAACTGTTTTTT.